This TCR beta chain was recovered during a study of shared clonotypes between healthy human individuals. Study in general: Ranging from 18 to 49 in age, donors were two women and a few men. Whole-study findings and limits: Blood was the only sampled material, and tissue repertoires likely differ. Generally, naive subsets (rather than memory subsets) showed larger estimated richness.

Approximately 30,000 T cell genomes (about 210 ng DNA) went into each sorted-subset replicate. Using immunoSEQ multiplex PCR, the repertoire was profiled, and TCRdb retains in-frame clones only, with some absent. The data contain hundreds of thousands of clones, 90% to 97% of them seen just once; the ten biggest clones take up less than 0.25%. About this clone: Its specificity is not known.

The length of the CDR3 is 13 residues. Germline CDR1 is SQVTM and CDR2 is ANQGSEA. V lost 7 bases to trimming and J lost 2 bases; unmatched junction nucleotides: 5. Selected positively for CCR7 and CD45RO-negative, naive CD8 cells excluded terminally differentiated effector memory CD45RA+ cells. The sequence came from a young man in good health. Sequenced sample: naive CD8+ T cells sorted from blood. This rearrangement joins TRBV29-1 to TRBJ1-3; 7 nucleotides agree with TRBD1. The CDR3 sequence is CSAPDRTGNTIYF. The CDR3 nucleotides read TGCAGCGCCCCGGACAGGACTGGAAACACCATATATTTT.